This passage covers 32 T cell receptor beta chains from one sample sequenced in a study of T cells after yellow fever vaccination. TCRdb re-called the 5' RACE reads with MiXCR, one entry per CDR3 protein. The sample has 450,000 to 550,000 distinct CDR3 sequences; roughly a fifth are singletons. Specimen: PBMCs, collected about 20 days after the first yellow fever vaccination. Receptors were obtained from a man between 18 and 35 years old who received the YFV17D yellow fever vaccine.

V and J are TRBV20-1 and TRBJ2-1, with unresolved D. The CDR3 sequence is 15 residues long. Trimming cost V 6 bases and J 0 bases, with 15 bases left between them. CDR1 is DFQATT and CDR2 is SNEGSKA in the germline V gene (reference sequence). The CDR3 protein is CSARPLGNSYNEQFF. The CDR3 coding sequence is TGCAGTGCCAGGCCCTTGGGTAACTCCTACAATGAGCAGTTCTTC.

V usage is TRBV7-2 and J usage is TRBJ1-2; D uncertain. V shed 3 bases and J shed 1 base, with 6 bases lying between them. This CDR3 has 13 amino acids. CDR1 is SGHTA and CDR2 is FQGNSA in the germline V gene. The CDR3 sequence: CASSFSFNYGYTF. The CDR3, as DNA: TGTGCCAGCAGCTTCAGCTTTAACTATGGCTACACCTTC.

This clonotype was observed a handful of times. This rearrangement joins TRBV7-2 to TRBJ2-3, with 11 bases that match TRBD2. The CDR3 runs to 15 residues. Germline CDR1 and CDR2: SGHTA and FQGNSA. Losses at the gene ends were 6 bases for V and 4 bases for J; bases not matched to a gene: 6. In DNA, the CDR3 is TGTGCCAGCAGAAATAGCGGGGGGGCCCCAGATACGCAGTATTTT. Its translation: CASRNSGGAPDTQYF.

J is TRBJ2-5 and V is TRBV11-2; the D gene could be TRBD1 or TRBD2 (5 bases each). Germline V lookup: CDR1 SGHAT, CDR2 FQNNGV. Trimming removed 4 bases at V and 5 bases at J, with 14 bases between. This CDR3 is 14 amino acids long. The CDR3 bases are TGTGCCAGCAGCTCATTAGGGGTAGCGGAGACCCAGTACTTC. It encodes CASSSLGVAETQYF.

CDR3 DNA: TGTGCCAGCGCGCCCGGGACAGGGCGTATAGGCTACACCTTC. Protein sequence: CASAPGTGRIGYTF. This chain links TRBV25-1 with TRBJ1-2, with 9 bases identical to TRBD1. Germline V gene data show CDR1 as MGHDK and CDR2 as SYGVNS. CDR3 length: 14 amino acids. Trimming cost V 8 bases and J 8 bases; bases outside gene matches: 12.

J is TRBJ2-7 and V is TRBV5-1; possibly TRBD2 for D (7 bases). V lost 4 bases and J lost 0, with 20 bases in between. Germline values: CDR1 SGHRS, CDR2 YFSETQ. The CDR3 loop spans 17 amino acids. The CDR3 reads CASSLAPSGQSSYEQYF. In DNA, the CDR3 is TGCGCCAGCAGCCTGGCCCCTAGCGGACAGAGCTCCTACGAGCAGTACTTC.

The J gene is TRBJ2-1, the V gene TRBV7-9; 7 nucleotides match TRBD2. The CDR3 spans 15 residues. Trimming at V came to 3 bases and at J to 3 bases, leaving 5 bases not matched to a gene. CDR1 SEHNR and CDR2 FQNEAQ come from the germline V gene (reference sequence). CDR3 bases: TGTGCCAGCAGCTTGATGGGCGGGGGCTACAATGAGCAGTTCTTC. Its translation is CASSLMGGGYNEQFF.

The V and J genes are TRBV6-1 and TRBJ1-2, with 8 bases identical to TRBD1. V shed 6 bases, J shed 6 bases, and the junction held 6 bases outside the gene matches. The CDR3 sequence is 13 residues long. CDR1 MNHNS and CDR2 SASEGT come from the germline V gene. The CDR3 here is CASRQQGGDGYTF. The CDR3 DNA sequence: TGTGCCAGCAGACAACAGGGGGGCGATGGCTACACCTTC.

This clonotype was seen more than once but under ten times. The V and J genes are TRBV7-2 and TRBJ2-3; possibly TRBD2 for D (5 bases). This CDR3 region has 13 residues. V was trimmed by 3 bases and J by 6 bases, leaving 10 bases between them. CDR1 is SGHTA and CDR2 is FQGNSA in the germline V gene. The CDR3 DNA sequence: TGTGCCAGCAGCTTTAAGGGCGGGGATACGCAGTATTTT. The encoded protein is CASSFKGGDTQYF.

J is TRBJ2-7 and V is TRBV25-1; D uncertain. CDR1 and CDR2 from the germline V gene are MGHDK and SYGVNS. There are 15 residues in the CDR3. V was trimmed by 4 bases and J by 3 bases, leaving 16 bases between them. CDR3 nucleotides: TGTGCCAGCAGTGCCCTTTCGCAGACGAGCTACGAGCAGTACTTC. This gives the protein CASSALSQTSYEQYF.

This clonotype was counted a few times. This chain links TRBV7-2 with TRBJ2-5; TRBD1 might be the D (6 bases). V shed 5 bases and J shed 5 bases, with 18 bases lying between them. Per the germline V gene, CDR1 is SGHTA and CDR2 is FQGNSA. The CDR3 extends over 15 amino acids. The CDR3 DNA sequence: TGTGCCAGCAGCCCCAGGGGCCAAAGCCATGAGACCCAGTACTTC. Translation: CASSPRGQSHETQYF.

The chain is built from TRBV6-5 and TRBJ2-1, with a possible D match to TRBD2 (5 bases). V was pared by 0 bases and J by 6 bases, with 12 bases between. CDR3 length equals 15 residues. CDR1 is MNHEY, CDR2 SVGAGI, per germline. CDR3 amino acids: CASSYSTRAGNEQFF. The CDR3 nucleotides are TGTGCCAGCAGTTACTCGACCCGGGCGGGCAATGAGCAGTTCTTC.

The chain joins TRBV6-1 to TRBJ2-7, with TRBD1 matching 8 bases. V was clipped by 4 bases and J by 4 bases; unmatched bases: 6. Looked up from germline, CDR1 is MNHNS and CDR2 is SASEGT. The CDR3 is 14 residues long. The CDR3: CASSGTGSKYEQYV. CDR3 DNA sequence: TGTGCCAGCAGTGGGACAGGGTCGAAATACGAGCAGTACGTC.

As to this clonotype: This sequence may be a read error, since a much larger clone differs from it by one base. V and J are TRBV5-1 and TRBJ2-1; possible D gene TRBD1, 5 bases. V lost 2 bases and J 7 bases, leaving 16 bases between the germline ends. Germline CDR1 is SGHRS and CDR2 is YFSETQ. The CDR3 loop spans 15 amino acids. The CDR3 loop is CASSLEQGLNNEQFF. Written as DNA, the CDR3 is TGCGCCAGCAGCTTAGAGCAGGGTCTTAATAATGAGCAGTTCTTC.

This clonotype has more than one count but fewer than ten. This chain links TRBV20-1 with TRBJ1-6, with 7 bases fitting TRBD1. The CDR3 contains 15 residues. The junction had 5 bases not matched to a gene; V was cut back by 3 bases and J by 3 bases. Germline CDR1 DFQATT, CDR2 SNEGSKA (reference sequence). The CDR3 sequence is CSARGTVVYNSPLHF. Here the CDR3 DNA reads TGCAGTGCTAGGGGGACAGTAGTCTATAATTCACCCCTCCACTTT.

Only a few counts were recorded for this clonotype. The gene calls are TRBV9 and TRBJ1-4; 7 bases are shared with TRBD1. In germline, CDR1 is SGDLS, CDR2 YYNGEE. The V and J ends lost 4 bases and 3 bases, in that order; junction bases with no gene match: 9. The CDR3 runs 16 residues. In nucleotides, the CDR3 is TGTGCCAGCAGCTATACAGGGGCTTCAGCTAATGAAAAACTGTTTTTT. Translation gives CASSYTGASANEKLFF.

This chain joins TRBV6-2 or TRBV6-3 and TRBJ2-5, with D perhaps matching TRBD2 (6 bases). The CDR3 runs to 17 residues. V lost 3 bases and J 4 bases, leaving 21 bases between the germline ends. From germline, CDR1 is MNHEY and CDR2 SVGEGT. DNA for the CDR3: TGTGCCAGCAGTTATTCCGCGGGACGCAGTTCGAGAGAGACCCAGTACTTC. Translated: CASSYSAGRSSRETQYF.

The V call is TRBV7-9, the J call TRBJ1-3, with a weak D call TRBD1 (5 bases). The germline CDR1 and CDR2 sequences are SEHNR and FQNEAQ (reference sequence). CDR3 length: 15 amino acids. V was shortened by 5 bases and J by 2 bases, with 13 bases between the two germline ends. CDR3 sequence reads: CASSPIGGAGNTIYF. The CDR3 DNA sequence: TGTGCCAGCAGCCCGATCGGGGGAGCTGGAAACACCATATATTTT.

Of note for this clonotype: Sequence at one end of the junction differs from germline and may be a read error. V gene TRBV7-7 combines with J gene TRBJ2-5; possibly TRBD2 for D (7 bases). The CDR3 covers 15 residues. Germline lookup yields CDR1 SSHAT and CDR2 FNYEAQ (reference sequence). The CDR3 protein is CASSLGGLPQETQYF. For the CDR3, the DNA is TGTGCTAGCAGCTTGGGGGGGCTCCCACAAGAGACCCAGTACTTC. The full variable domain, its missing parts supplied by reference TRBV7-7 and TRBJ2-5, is GAGVSQSPRYKVTKRGQDVTLRCDPISSHATLYWYQQALGQGPEFLTYFNYEAQPDKSGLPSDRFSAERPEGSISTLTIQRTEQRDSAMYRCASSLGGLPQETQYFGPGTRLLVL.

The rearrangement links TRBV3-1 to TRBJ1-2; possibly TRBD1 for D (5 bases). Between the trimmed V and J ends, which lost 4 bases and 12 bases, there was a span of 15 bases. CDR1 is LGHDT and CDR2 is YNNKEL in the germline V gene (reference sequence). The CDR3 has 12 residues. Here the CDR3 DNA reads TGTGCCAGCAGCCCCGGTGGGGGGTTCGACACCTTC. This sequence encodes CASSPGGGFDTF.

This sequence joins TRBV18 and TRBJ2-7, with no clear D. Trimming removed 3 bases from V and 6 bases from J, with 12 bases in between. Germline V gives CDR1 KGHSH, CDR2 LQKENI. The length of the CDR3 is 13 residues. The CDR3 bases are TGTGCCAGCTCACCCCGACCGATAAGCGAGCAGTACGTC. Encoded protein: CASSPRPISEQYV.

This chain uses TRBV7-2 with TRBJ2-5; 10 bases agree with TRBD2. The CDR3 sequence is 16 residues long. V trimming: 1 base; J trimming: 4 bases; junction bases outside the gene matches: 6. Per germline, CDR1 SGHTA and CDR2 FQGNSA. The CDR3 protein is CASSLGSGGARETQYF. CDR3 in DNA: TGTGCCAGCAGCTTAGGCAGCGGGGGGGCCCGAGAGACCCAGTACTTC.

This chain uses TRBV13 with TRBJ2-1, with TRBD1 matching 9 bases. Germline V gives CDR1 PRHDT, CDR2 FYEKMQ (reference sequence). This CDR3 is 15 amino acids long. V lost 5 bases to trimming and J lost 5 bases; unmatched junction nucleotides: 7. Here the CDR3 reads CASSITGTGNNEQFF. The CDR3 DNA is TGTGCCAGCAGCATAACCGGGACAGGGAACAATGAGCAGTTCTTC.

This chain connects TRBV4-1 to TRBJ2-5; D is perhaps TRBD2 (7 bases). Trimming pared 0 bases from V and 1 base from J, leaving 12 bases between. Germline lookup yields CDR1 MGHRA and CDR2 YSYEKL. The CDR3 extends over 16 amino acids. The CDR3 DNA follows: TGCGCCAGCAGCCAAGAAGGGGGGGGGAGCCAAGAGACCCAGTACTTC. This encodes CASSQEGGGSQETQYF.

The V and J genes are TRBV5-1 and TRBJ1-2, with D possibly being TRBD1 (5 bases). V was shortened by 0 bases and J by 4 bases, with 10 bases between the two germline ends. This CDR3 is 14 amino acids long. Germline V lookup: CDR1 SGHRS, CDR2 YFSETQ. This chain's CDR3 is CASSLGLGTYGYTF. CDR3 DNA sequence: TGCGCCAGCAGCTTGGGTCTGGGGACCTATGGCTACACCTTC.

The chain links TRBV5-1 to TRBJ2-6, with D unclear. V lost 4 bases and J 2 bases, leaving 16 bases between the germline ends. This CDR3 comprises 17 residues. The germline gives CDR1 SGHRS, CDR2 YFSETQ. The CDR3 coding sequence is TGCGCCAGCAGCGATTTGACACGGCAAGCTGGGGCCAACGTCCTGACTTTC. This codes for CASSDLTRQAGANVLTF. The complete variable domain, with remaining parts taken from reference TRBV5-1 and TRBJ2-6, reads KAGVTQTPRYLIKTRGQQVTLSCSPISGHRSVSWYQQTPGQGLQFLFEYFSETQRNKGNFPGRFSGRQFSNSRSEMNVSTLELGDSALYLCASSDLTRQAGANVLTFGAGSRLTVL.

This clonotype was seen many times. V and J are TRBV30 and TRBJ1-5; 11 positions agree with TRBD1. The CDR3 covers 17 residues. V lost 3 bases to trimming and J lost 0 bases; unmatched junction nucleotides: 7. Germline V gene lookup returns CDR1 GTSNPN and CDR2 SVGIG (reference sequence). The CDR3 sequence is CAWSRGTGGYSNQPQHF. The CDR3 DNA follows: TGTGCCTGGAGCCGCGGGACAGGGGGATATAGCAATCAGCCCCAGCATTTT.

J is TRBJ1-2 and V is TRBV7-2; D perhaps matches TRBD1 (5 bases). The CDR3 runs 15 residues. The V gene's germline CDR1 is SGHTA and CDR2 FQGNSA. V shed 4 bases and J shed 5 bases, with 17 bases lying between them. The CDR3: CASSSGPGYGYGYTF. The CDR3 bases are TGTGCCAGCAGCTCGGGACCCGGCTATGGGTATGGCTACACCTTC.

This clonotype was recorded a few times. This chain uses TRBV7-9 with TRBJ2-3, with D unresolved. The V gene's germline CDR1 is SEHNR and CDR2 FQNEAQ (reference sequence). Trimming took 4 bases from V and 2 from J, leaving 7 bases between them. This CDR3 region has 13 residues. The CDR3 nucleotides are TGTGCCAGCAGCTGGGCTGTCACAGATACGCAGTATTTT. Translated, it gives CASSWAVTDTQYF.

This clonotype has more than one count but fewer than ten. CDR3 sequence reads: CASSLGGGNAYEQYF. CDR3 nucleotide sequence: TGTGCCAGCAGCTTAGGTGGCGGAAATGCCTACGAGCAGTACTTC. The chain recombines TRBV7-9 with TRBJ2-7; no firm D call. This CDR3 has 15 residues. Germline lookup yields CDR1 SEHNR and CDR2 FQNEAQ (reference sequence). Trimming pared 1 base from V and 2 bases from J, leaving 12 bases between.

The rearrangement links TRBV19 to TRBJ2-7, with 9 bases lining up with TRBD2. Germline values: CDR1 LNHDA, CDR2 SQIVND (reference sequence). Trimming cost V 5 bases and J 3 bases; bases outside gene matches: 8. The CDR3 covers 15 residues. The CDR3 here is CASSSPLAGNYEQYF. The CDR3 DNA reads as TGTGCCAGTAGTTCGCCTCTAGCGGGGAACTACGAGCAGTACTTC. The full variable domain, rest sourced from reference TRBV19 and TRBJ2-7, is DGGITQSPKYLFRKEGQNVTLSCEQNLNHDAMYWYRQDPGQGLRLIYYSQIVNDFQKGDIAEGYSVSREKKESFPLTVTSAQKNPTAFYLCASSSPLAGNYEQYFGPGTRLTVT.

CDR3 nucleotides: TGCAGCGTTAATCTTAGCGGGGGGGAAGAGACCCAGTACTTC. Its translation is CSVNLSGGEETQYF. The chain is built from TRBV29-1 and TRBJ2-5, with 11 bases that match TRBD2. V dropped 5 bases and J dropped 3; count of bases not matched to a gene: 5. There are 14 residues in the CDR3. Germline values: CDR1 SQVTM, CDR2 ANQGSEA.